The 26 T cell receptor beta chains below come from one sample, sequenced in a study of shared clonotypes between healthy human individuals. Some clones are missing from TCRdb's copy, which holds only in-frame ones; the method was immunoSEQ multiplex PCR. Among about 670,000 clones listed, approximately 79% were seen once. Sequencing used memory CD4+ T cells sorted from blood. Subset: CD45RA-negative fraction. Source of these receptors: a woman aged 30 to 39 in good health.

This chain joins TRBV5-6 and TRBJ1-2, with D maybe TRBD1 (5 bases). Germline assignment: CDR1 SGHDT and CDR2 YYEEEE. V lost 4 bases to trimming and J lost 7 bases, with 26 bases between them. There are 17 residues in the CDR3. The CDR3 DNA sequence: TGTGCCAGCAGCCCGAGTTTTGGGGAACAGGTCTTAGGTGGCTACACCTTC. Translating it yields CASSPSFGEQVLGGYTF.

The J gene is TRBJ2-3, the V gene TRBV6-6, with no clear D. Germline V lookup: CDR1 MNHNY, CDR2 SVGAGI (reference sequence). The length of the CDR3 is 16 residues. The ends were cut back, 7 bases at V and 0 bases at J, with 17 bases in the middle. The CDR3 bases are TGTGCCAGCACCGACTGGGGTAACCCTAGCACAGATACGCAGTATTTT. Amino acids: CASTDWGNPSTDTQYF.

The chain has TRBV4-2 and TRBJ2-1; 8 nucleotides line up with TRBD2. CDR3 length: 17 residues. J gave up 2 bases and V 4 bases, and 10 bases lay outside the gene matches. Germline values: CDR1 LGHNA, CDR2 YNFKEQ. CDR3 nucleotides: TGTGCCAGCAGCCGGGAGGGGTCGCGGGGGGCCTACAATGAGCAGTTCTTC. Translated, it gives CASSREGSRGAYNEQFF.

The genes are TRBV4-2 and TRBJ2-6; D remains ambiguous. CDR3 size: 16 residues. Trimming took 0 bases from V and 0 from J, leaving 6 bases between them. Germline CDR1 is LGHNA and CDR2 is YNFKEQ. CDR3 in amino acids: CASSQDSTSGANVLTF. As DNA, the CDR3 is TGTGCCAGCAGCCAAGATAGCACCTCTGGGGCCAACGTCCTGACTTTC.

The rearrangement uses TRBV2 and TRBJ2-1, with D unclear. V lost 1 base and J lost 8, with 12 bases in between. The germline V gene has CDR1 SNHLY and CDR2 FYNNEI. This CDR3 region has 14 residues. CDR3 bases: TGTGCCAGCAGTGAAGGTTCCCAGCCGTATGAGCAGTTCTTC. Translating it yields CASSEGSQPYEQFF.

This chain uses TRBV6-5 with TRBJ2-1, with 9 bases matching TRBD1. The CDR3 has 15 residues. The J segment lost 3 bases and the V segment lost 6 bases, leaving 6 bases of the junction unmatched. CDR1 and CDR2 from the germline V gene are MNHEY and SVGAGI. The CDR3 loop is CASSETGGYYNEQFF. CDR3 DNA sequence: TGTGCCAGCAGCGAAACAGGGGGCTACTACAATGAGCAGTTCTTC.

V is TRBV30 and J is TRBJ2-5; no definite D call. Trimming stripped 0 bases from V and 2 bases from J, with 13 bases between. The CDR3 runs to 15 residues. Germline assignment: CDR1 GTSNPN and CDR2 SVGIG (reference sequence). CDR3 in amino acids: CAWSVKGLIQETQYF. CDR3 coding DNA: TGTGCCTGGAGTGTAAAGGGCTTAATTCAAGAGACCCAGTACTTC.

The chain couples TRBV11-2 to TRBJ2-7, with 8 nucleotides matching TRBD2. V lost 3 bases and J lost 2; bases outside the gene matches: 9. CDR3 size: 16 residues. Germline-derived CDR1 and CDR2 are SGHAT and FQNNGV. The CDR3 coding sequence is TGTGCCAGCAGCTTGGACCCGGAGACTAGCGCCTACGAGCAGTACTTC. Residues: CASSLDPETSAYEQYF.

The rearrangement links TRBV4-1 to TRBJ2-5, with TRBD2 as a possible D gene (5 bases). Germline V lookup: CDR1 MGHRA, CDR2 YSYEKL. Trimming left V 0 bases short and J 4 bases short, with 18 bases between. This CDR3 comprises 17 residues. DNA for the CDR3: TGCGCCAGCAGCCAAGACTTTGAGTCGACGACTACAGAGACCCAGTACTTC. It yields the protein CASSQDFESTTTETQYF.

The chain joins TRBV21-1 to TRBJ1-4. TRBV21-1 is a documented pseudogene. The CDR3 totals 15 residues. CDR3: CASSRVRSDNEKLFF. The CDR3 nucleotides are TGTGCCAGCAGCAGGGTACGGAGCGATAATGAAAAACTGTTTTTT.

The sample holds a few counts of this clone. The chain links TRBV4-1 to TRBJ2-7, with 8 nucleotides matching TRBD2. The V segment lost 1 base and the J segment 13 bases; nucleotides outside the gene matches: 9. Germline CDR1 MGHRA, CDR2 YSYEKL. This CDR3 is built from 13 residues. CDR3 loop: CASSQVGSGERYF. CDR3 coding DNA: TGCGCCAGCAGCCAAGTCGGTAGCGGGGAGCGATACTTC.

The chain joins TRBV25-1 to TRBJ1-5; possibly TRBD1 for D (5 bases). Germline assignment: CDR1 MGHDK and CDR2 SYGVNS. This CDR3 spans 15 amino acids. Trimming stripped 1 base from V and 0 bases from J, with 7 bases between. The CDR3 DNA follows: TGTGCCAGCAGTGAATGGGGGAATAGCAATCAGCCCCAGCATTTT. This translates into CASSEWGNSNQPQHF.

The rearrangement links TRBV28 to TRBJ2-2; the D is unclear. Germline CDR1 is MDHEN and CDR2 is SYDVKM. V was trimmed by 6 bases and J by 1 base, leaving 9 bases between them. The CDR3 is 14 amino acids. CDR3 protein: CASRNARNTGELFF. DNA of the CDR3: TGTGCCAGCAGGAACGCTAGGAACACCGGGGAGCTGTTTTTT.

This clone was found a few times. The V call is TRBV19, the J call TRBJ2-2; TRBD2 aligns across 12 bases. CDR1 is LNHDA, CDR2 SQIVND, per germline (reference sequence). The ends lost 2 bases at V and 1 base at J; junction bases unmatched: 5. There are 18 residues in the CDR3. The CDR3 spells CASSIHLAGGVNTGELFF. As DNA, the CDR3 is TGTGCCAGTAGTATACATCTAGCGGGAGGGGTGAACACCGGGGAGCTGTTTTTT. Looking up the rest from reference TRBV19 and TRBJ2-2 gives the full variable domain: DGGITQSPKYLFRKEGQNVTLSCEQNLNHDAMYWYRQDPGQGLRLIYYSQIVNDFQKGDIAEGYSVSREKKESFPLTVTSAQKNPTAFYLCASSIHLAGGVNTGELFFGEGSRLTVL.

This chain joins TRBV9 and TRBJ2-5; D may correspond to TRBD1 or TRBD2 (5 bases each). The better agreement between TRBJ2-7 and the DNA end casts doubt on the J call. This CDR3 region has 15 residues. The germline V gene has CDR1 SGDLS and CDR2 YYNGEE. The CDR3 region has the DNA TGTGCCAGCAGCGTAGGTGGGACCGCCACCTACGAGCAGTACTTC. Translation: CASSVGGTATYEQYF.

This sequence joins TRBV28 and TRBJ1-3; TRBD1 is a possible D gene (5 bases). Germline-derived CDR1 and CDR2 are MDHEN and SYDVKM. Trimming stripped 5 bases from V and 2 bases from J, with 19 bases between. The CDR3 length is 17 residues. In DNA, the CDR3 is TGTGCCAGCAGTCAAATCCTCGGGGCTGGTACTGGAAACACCATATATTTT. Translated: CASSQILGAGTGNTIYF.

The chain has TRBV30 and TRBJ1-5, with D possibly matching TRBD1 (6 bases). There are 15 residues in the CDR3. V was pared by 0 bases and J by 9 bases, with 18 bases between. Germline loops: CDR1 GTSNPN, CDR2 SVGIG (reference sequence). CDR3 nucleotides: TGTGCCTGGAGTGTAACTGGAGGGGGAGTGACGCCCCAGCATTTT. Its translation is CAWSVTGGGVTPQHF.

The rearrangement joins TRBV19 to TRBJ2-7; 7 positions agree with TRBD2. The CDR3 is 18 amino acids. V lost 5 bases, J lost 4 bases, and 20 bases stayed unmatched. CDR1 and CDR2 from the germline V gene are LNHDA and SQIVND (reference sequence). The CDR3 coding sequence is TGTGCCAGTAGTCCCCAGCGGGGAGCGGTCTACCGGGGTTACGAGCAGTACTTC. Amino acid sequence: CASSPQRGAVYRGYEQYF.

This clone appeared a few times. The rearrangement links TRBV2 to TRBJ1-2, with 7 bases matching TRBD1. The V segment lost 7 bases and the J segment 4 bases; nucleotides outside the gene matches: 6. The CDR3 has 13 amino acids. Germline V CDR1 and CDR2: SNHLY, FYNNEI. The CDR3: CASNRQGTYGYTF. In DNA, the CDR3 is TGTGCCAGCAACCGACAGGGAACCTATGGCTACACCTTC.

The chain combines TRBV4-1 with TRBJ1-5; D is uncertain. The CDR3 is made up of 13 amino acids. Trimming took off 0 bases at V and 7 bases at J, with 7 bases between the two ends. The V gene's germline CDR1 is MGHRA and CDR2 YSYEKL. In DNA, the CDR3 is TGCGCCAGCAGCCAAGATAGTGTGCAGCCCCAGCATTTT. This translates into CASSQDSVQPQHF.

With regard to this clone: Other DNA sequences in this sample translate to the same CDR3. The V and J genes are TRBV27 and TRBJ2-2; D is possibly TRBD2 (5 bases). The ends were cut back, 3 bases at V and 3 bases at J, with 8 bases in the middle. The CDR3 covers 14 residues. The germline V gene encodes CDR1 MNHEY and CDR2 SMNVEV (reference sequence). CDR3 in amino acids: CASSFGGYTGELFF. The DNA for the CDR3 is TGTGCCAGCAGTTTCGGAGGTTACACCGGGGAGCTGTTTTTT.

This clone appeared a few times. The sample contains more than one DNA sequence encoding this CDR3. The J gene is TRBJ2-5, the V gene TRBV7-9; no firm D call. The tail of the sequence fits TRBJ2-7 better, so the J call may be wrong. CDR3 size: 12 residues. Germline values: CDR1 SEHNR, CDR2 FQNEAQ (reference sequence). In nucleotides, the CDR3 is TGTGCCAGCAGCTTAGACCCCTACGAGCAGTACTTC. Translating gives CASSLDPYEQYF.

The CDR3: CASSRAATNEKLFF. CDR3 coding DNA: TGCGCCAGCAGTCGAGCAGCAACTAATGAAAAACTGTTTTTT. The V call is TRBV23-1, the J call TRBJ1-4; D gene ambiguous. TRBV23-1 is sorted into the ORF group, with uncertain function. V shed 4 bases and J shed 0 bases, with 6 bases lying between them. CDR3 length: 14 amino acids.

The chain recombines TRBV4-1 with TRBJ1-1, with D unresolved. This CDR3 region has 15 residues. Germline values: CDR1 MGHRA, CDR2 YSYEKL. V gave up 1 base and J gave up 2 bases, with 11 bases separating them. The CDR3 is CASSQVGLRNTEAFF. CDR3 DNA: TGCGCCAGCAGCCAAGTCGGGTTGAGAAACACTGAAGCTTTCTTT.

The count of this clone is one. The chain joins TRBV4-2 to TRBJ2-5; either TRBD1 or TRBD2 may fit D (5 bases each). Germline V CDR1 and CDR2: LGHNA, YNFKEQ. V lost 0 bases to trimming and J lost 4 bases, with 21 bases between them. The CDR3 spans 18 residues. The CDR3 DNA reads TGTGCCAGCAGCCAAGATGAAAGTCTGGCCCTTGGGGGAGAGACCCAGTACTTC. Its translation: CASSQDESLALGGETQYF.

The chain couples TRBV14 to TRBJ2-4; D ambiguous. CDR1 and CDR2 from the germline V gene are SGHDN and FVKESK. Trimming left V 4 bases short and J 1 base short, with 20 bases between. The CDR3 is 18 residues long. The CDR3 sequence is CASSPGWPPLLAKNIQYF. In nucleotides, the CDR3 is TGTGCCAGCAGCCCCGGCTGGCCCCCCCTACTTGCCAAAAACATTCAGTACTTC.